The 21 T cell receptor beta chains listed next were all sequenced from one sample in a study of cytotoxic CD8 clonotypes in ibrutinib-treated CLL. The data were produced by immunoSEQ multiplex PCR, yet TCRdb's version contains in-frame clones alone and is incomplete. The sample lists some 200,000 clones; about 72% were seen once. The sequences come from PBMCs, collected after 24 months of ibrutinib treatment. These receptors originate from a human donor with chronic lymphocytic leukemia.

This clone was seen only once. This chain joins TRBV7-2 and TRBJ2-7; 12 bases agree with TRBD1. Germline CDR1 and CDR2: SGHTA and FQGNSA. The ends lost 5 bases at V and 3 bases at J; junction bases unmatched: 5. The CDR3 is made up of 15 amino acids. The CDR3 DNA follows: TGTGCCAGCAGCCCCGGGACAGGGGGCTACTACGAGCAGTACTTC. Its protein product is CASSPGTGGYYEQYF.

J is TRBJ2-5 and V is TRBV7-6; a weak D match, TRBD2 (6 bases). There are 16 residues in the CDR3. V lost 1 base to trimming and J lost 2 bases, with 14 bases between them. The germline V gene has CDR1 SGHVS and CDR2 FNYEAQ. The CDR3 region is CASSLGRGGGQETQYF. The CDR3, as DNA: TGTGCCAGCAGCTTAGGGAGGGGTGGGGGACAAGAGACCCAGTACTTC.

The chain uses TRBV4-2 and TRBJ2-1; 7 positions match TRBD2. Germline loops: CDR1 LGHNA, CDR2 YNFKEQ. This CDR3 contains 17 residues. J was trimmed by 1 base and V by 1 base; bases with no gene match: 7. CDR3 amino acids: CASSQAKRETSYNEQFF. CDR3 nucleotides: TGTGCCAGCAGCCAAGCAAAGCGGGAAACGTCCTACAATGAGCAGTTCTTC.

This clone was seen only once. The genes are TRBV2 and TRBJ2-5; no clear D gene. The germline V and J ends were trimmed by 5 bases and 1 base, with 11 bases remaining between them. This CDR3 region has 14 residues. Germline-derived CDR1 and CDR2 are SNHLY and FYNNEI. CDR3 amino acids: CASSILSVQETQYF. The CDR3 coding sequence is TGTGCCAGCAGTATACTAAGCGTCCAAGAGACCCAGTACTTC.

This chain uses TRBV5-1 with TRBJ2-3; 10 bases agree with TRBD2. Trimming cost V 4 bases and J 5 bases; bases outside gene matches: 7. Germline CDR1 is SGHRS and CDR2 is YFSETQ. This CDR3 spans 15 amino acids. The CDR3 loop is CASSAGGLAVDTQYF. CDR3 bases: TGCGCCAGCAGCGCTGGCGGACTAGCGGTAGATACGCAGTATTTT.

Comment on this clone: Other DNA sequences of this sample code for an identical CDR3. The chain is built from TRBV7-9 and TRBJ2-3; 7 nucleotides align to TRBD2. The V segment lost 1 base and the J segment 2 bases; nucleotides outside the gene matches: 6. The V gene's germline CDR1 is SEHNR and CDR2 FQNEAQ (reference sequence). CDR3 length: 16 residues. This chain's CDR3 is CASSLGLAGLTDTQYF. As DNA, the CDR3 is TGTGCCAGCAGCTTAGGGTTAGCGGGTCTCACAGATACGCAGTATTTT.

This chain joins TRBV14 and TRBJ2-4, with 7 bases lining up with TRBD2. The CDR3 runs to 13 residues. With 2 bases clipped from V and 8 bases from J, the junction kept 3 bases outside the gene matches. Germline V gives CDR1 SGHDN, CDR2 FVKESK. This CDR3 is CASSQRREYIQYF. The CDR3 region has the DNA TGTGCCAGCAGCCAAAGGCGGGAGTACATTCAGTACTTC.

V is TRBV2 and J is TRBJ2-3, with unresolved D. The CDR3 sequence is 13 residues long. Per the germline V gene, CDR1 is SNHLY and CDR2 is FYNNEI. Trimming removed 4 bases from V and 3 bases from J, with 8 bases in between. This chain's CDR3 is CASSGVATDTQYF. CDR3 sequence (DNA): TGTGCCAGCAGTGGGGTAGCTACAGATACGCAGTATTTT.

This clone was seen a handful of times. The chain uses TRBV27 and TRBJ2-7, with TRBD2 identical over 14 bases. Looked up from germline, CDR1 is MNHEY and CDR2 is SMNVEV (reference sequence). With 4 bases clipped from V and 5 bases from J, the junction kept 4 bases outside the gene matches. CDR3 length: 15 residues. CDR3 region: CASSSGTSGRNEQYF. The CDR3 nucleotides read TGTGCCAGCAGTTCCGGGACTAGCGGGAGAAACGAGCAGTACTTC.

This clone was found a few times. One junction end does not reproduce the germline sequence, and a read error may be involved. This chain joins TRBV7-7 and TRBJ2-5, with 10 bases fitting TRBD2. The V gene's germline CDR1 is SSHAT and CDR2 FNYEAQ (reference sequence). The CDR3 length is 15 residues. The CDR3 protein is CASSLVLAGVETQYF. CDR3 bases: TGTGCTAGCAGCTTAGTTCTAGCGGGAGTAGAGACCCAGTACTTC.

The CDR3, as DNA: TGTGCCAGCAGCCTCGGGACAGGGGTAAGAAATACGCAGTATTTT. This encodes CASSLGTGVRNTQYF. The chain carries TRBV9 and TRBJ2-3; 10 nucleotides agree with TRBD1. Germline V gene data show CDR1 as SGDLS and CDR2 as YYNGEE. The CDR3 extends over 15 amino acids. V was clipped by 4 bases and J by 7 bases; unmatched bases: 9.

V is TRBV7-2 and J is TRBJ1-2; possible D gene TRBD1, 5 bases. Trimming cost V 2 bases and J 2 bases, with 6 bases left between them. The CDR3 totals 13 residues. Germline V gives CDR1 SGHTA, CDR2 FQGNSA. The CDR3 region has the DNA TGTGCCAGCAGCTTACGGGACAACTATGGCTACACCTTC. Protein: CASSLRDNYGYTF.

This chain connects TRBV7-9 to TRBJ2-7; 9 bases line up with TRBD2. The CDR3 has 15 residues. In germline, CDR1 is SEHNR, CDR2 FQNEAQ (reference sequence). The trim removed 4 bases at V and 4 bases at J, leaving 8 bases unmatched. Here the CDR3 reads CASSWEAGGLYEQYF. The CDR3 DNA reads TGTGCCAGCAGCTGGGAGGCGGGAGGGCTATACGAGCAGTACTTC.

The chain joins TRBV19 to TRBJ2-1, with TRBD2 identical over 8 bases. Germline values: CDR1 LNHDA, CDR2 SQIVND (reference sequence). Losses at the gene ends were 4 bases for V and 5 bases for J; bases not matched to a gene: 10. The CDR3 covers 16 residues. This chain's CDR3 is CASSTLGTRVHNEQFF. The CDR3 DNA reads TGTGCCAGTAGTACGTTGGGGACTAGAGTTCACAATGAGCAGTTCTTC.

The CDR3 reads CASSRQGGQPQHF. As DNA, the CDR3 is TGTGCCAGCAGCCGGCAGGGGGGTCAGCCCCAGCATTTT. The rearrangement joins TRBV5-5 to TRBJ1-5; 7 bases align to TRBD1. Trimming took 4 bases from V and 6 from J; bases not matched to a gene: 4. The CDR3 extends over 13 amino acids. Germline lookup yields CDR1 SGHKS and CDR2 YYEKEE (reference sequence). Full variable domain (rest looked up from reference TRBV5-5 and TRBJ1-5): DAGVTQSPTHLIKTRGQQVTLRCSPISGHKSVSWYQQVLGQGPQFIFQYYEKEERGRGNFPDRFSARQFPNYSSELNVNALLLGDSALYLCASSRQGGQPQHFGDGTRLSIL.

This clone was seen more than once but under ten times. The rearrangement links TRBV28 to TRBJ2-5, with unresolved D. V was trimmed by 4 bases and J by 7 bases, leaving 16 bases between them. Germline V gives CDR1 MDHEN, CDR2 SYDVKM. The CDR3 spans 14 residues. The CDR3 coding sequence is TGTGCCAGCAGTTATGGTAATAGTCACGCGACCCAGTACTTC. It encodes CASSYGNSHATQYF.

The chain couples TRBV7-9 to TRBJ1-4; D is undetermined. The CDR3 has 12 residues. Germline CDR1 SEHNR, CDR2 FQNEAQ (reference sequence). V lost 2 bases, J lost 8 bases, and 6 bases lay in between. The CDR3 here is CASSLLGEKLFF. The CDR3 DNA reads TGTGCCAGCAGCTTACTCGGCGAAAAACTGTTTTTT.

The CDR3 DNA reads as TGTGCCAGTAGTATGGGGAGAGTAGCTGAAAAACTGTTTTTT. It codes for CASSMGRVAEKLFF. This chain uses TRBV19 with TRBJ1-4; D ambiguous. V was trimmed by 3 bases and J by 7 bases, leaving 12 bases between them. The CDR3 length is 14 residues. Germline CDR1 and CDR2: LNHDA and SQIVND (reference sequence).

This clone has just one count. The chain has TRBV5-8 and TRBJ1-2; D not resolved. Trimming removed 0 bases at V and 4 bases at J, with 10 bases between. From germline, CDR1 is SGHTS and CDR2 YDEGEE. The CDR3 extends over 14 amino acids. The CDR3 here is CASSLGHNRYGYTF. CDR3 DNA: TGTGCCAGCAGCTTGGGGCACAACCGCTATGGCTACACCTTC.

The rearrangement links TRBV9 to TRBJ2-1, with TRBD2 matching over 9 bases. The CDR3 is 16 amino acids. Germline V gene data show CDR1 as SGDLS and CDR2 as YYNGEE. Germline trimming cut 0 bases from V and 4 bases from J; bases unmatched to any gene: 5. The CDR3 DNA follows: TGTGCCAGCAGCGTAGGGGTGCTAGCGGGGTACAATGAGCAGTTCTTC. Translated, it gives CASSVGVLAGYNEQFF.

V is TRBV28 and J is TRBJ1-1; D is possibly TRBD1 (6 bases). The CDR3 runs to 12 residues. Germline CDR1 MDHEN, CDR2 SYDVKM. The V end was cut by 8 bases, the J end by 5 bases, with 12 bases between. This chain's CDR3 is CASLYRDTEAFF. CDR3 coding DNA: TGTGCCAGCCTATACAGGGATACTGAAGCTTTCTTT.